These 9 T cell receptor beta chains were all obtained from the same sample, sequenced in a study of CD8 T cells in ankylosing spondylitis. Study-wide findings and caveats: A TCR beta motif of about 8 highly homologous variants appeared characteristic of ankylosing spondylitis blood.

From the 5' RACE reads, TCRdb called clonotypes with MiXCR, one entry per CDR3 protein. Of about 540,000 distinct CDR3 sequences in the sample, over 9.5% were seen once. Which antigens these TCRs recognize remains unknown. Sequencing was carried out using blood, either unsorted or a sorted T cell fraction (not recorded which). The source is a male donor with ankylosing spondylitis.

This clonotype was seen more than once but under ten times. CDR3 amino acids: CATSDSTSGTNTGELFF. CDR3 DNA: TGTGCCACCAGTGATTCGACTAGCGGAACGAACACCGGGGAGCTGTTTTTT. V usage is TRBV24-1 and J usage is TRBJ2-2, with TRBD2 matching over 9 bases. The CDR3 loop spans 17 amino acids. V was clipped by 2 bases and J by 0 bases; unmatched bases: 3. Per the germline V gene, CDR1 is KGHDR and CDR2 is SFDVKD.

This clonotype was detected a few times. CDR3 residues: CASSAGTGLSSPLHF. As DNA, the CDR3 is TGTGCCAGCAGCGCCGGGACAGGGTTGAGTTCACCCCTCCACTTT. This chain joins TRBV6-1 and TRBJ1-6; 9 positions agree with TRBD1. The ends lost 6 bases at V and 9 bases at J; junction bases unmatched: 9. Germline values: CDR1 MNHNS, CDR2 SASEGT. This CDR3 has 15 residues.

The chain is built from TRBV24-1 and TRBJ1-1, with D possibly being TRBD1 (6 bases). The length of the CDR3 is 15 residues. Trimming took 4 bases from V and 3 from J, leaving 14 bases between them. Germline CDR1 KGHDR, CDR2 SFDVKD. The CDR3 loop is CATSDPRGADTEAFF. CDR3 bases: TGTGCCACCAGTGACCCTAGGGGGGCCGACACTGAAGCTTTCTTT.

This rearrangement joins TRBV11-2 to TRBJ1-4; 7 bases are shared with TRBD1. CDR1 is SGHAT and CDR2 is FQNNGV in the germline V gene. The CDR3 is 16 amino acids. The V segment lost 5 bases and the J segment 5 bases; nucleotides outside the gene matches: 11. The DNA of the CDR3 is TGTGCCAGCAGCCCGCAGGGGACAGATCAGAATGAAAAACTGTTTTTT. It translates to CASSPQGTDQNEKLFF.

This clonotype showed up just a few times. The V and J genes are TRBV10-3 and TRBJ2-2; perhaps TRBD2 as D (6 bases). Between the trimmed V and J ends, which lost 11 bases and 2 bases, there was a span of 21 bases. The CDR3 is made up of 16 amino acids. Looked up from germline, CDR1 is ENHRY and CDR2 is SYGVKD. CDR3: CAVRAGTILNTGELFF. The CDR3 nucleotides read TGTGCCGTGAGGGCGGGGACGATTCTTAACACCGGGGAGCTGTTTTTT.

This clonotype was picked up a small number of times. CDR3 DNA: TGTGCCAGCAGCTTACAACAGAACTATGGCTACACCTTC. Residues: CASSLQQNYGYTF. The chain links TRBV5-6 to TRBJ1-2; no firm D call. The CDR3 totals 13 residues. Deletions cut 2 bases from V and 2 bases from J, with 7 bases between. CDR1 is SGHDT, CDR2 YYEEEE, per germline. The whole variable domain, filled in from reference TRBV5-6 and TRBJ1-2, reads DAGVTQSPTHLIKTRGQQVTLRCSPKSGHDTVSWYQQALGQGPQFIFQYYEEEERQRGNFPDRFSGHQFPNYSSELNVNALLLGDSALYLCASSLQQNYGYTFGSGTRLTVV.

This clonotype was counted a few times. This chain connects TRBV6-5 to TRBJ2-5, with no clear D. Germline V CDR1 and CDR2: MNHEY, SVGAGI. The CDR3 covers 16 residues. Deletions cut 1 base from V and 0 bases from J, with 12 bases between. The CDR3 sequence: CASSYFGMSDQETQYF. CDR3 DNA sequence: TGTGCCAGCAGTTACTTTGGGATGTCGGACCAAGAGACCCAGTACTTC.

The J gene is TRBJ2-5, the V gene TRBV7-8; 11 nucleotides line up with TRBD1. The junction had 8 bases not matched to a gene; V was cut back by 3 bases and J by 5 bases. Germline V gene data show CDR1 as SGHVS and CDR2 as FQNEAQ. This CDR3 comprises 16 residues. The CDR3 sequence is CASSFARTGGGETQYF. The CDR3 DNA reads TGTGCCAGCAGCTTTGCGAGGACAGGGGGCGGGGAGACCCAGTACTTC.

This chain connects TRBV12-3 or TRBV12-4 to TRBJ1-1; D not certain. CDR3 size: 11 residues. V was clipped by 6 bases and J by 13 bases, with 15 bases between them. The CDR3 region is CASSIGVQLFF. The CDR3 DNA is TGTGCCAGCAGCATTGGGGTCCAGCTTTTCTTT.